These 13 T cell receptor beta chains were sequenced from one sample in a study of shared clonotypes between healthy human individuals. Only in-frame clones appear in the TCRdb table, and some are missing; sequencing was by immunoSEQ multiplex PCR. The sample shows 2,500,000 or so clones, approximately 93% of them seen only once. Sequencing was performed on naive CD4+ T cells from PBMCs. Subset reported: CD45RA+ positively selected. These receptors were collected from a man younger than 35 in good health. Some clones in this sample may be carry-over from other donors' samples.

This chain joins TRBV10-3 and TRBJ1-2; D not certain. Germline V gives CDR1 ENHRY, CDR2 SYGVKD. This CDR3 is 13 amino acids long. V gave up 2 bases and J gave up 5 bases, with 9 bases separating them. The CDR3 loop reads CAISEVGEYGYTF. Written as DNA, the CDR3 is TGTGCCATCAGTGAGGTGGGAGAATATGGCTACACCTTC.

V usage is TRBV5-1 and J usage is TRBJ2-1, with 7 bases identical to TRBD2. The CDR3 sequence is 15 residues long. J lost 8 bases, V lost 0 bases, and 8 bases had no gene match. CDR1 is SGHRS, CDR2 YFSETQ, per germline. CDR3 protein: CASSLGAGVLYEQFF. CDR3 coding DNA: TGCGCCAGCAGCTTGGGTGCGGGAGTCCTGTATGAGCAGTTCTTC.

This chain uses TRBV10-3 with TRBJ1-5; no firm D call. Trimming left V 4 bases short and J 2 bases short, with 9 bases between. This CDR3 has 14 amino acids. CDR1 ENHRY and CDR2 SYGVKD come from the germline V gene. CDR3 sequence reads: CAISAHTGNQPQHF. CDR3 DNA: TGTGCCATCAGTGCCCACACAGGCAATCAGCCCCAGCATTTT.

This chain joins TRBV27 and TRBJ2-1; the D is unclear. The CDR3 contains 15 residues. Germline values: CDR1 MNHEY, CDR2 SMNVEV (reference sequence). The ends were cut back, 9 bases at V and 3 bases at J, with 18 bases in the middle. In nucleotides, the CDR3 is TGTGCCAGTTGGGTACCGTCTACCTACTACAATGAGCAGTTCTTC. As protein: CASWVPSTYYNEQFF.

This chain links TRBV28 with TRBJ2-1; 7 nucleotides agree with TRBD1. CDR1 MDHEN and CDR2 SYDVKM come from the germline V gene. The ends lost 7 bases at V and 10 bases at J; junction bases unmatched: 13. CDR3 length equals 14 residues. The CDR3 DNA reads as TGTGCCAGCAACTATAGACAGGGAATAGGCGAGCAGTTCTTC. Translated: CASNYRQGIGEQFF. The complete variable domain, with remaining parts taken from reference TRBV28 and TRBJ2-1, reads DVKVTQSSRYLVKRTGEKVFLECVQDMDHENMFWYRQDPGLGLRLIYFSYDVKMKEKGDIPEGYSVSREKKERFSLILESASTNQTSMYLCASNYRQGIGEQFFGPGTRLTVL.

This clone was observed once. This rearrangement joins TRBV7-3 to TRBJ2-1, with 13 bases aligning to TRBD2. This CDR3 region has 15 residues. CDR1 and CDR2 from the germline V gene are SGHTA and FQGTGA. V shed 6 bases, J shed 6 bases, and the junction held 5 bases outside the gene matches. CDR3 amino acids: CASSLGLAGSNEQFF. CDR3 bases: TGTGCCAGCAGTCTGGGACTAGCGGGGAGCAATGAGCAGTTCTTC.

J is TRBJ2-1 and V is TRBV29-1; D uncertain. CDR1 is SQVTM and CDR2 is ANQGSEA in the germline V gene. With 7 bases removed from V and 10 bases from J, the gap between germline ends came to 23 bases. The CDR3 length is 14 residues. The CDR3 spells CSARPDPGFKEQFF. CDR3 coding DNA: TGCAGCGCCCGACCAGACCCGGGTTTCAAGGAGCAGTTCTTC.

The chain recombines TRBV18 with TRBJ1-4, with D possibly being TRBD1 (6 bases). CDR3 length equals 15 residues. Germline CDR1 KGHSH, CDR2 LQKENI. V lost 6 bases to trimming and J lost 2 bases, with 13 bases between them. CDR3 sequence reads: CASSAQGPTNEKLFF. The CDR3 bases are TGTGCCAGCTCGGCACAGGGCCCCACTAATGAAAAACTGTTTTTT. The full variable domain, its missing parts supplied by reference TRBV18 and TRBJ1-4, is NAGVMQNPRHLVRRRGQEARLRCSPMKGHSHVYWYRQLPEEGLKFMVYLQKENIIDESGMPKERFSAEFPKEGPSILRIQQVVRGDSAAYFCASSAQGPTNEKLFFGSGTQLSVL.

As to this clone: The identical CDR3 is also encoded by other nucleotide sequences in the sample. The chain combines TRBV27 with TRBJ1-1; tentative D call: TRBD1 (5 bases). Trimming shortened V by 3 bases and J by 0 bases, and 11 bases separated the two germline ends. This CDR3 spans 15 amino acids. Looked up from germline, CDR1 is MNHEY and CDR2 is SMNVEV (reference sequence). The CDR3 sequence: CASSFGRGLNTEAFF. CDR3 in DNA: TGTGCCAGCAGTTTTGGGCGGGGCCTGAACACTGAAGCTTTCTTT.

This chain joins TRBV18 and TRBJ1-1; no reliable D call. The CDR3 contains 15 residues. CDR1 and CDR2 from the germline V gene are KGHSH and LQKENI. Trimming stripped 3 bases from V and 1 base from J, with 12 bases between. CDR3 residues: CASSPGEGGNTEAFF. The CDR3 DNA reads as TGTGCCAGCTCACCGGGCGAGGGAGGGAACACTGAAGCTTTCTTT.

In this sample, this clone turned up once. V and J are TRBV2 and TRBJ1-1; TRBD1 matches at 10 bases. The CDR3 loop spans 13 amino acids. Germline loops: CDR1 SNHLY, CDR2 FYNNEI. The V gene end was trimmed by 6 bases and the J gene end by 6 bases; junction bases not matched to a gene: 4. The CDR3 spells CASSRDRGAEAFF. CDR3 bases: TGTGCCAGCAGCAGGGACAGGGGCGCTGAAGCTTTCTTT. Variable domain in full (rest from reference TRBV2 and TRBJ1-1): EPEVTQTPSHQVTQMGQEVILRCVPISNHLYFYWYRQILGQKVEFLVSFYNNEISEKSEIFDDQFSVERPDGSNFTLKIRSTKLEDSAMYFCASSRDRGAEAFFGQGTRLTVV.

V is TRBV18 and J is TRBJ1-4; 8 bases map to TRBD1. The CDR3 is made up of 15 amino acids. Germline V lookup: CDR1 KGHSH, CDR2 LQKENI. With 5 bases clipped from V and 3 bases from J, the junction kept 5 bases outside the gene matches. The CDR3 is CASSTQGASNEKLFF. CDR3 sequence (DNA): TGTGCCAGCTCAACCCAGGGGGCGTCTAATGAAAAACTGTTTTTT.

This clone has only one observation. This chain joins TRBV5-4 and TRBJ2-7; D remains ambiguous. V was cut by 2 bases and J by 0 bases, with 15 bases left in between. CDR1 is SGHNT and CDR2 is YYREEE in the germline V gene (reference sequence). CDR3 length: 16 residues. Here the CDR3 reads CASSFGSDTSSYEQYF. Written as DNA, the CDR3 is TGTGCCAGCAGCTTCGGTTCAGATACCAGCTCCTACGAGCAGTACTTC. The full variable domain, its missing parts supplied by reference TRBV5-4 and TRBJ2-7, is ETGVTQSPTHLIKTRGQQVTLRCSSQSGHNTVSWYQQALGQGPQFIFQYYREEENGRGNFPPRFSGLQFPNYSSELNVNALELDDSALYLCASSFGSDTSSYEQYFGPGTRLTVT.